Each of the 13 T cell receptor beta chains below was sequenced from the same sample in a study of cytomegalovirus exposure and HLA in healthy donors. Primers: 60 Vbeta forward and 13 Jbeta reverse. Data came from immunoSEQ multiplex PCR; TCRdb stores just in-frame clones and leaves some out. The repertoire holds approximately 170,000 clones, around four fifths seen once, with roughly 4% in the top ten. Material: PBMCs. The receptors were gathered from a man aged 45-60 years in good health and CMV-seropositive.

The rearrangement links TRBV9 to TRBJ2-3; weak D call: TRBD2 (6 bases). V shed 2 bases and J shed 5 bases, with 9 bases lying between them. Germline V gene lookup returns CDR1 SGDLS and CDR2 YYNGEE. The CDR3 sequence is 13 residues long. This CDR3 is CASSVTGLDTQYF. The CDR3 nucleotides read TGTGCCAGCAGCGTGACGGGACTAGATACGCAGTATTTT.

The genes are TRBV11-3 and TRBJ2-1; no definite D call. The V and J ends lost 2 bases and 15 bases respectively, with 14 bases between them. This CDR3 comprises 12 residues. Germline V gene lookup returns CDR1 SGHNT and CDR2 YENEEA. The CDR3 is CASSLRSGLLFF. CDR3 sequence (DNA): TGTGCCAGCAGCTTAAGGTCAGGCCTACTGTTCTTC.

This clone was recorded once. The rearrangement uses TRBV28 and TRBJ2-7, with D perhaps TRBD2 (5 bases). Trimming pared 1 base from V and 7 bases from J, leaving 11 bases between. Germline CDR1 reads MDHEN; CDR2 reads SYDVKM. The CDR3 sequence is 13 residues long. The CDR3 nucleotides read TGTGCCAGCAGTTTATCCTCCGGCGGGGAGCAGTACTTC. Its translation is CASSLSSGGEQYF.

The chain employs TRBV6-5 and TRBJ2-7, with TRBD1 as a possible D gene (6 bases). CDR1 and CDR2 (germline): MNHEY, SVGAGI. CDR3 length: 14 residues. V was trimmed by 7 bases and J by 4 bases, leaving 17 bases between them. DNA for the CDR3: TGTGCCAGCAAGAGATACAGGGAGTCGTACGAGCAGTACTTC. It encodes CASKRYRESYEQYF.

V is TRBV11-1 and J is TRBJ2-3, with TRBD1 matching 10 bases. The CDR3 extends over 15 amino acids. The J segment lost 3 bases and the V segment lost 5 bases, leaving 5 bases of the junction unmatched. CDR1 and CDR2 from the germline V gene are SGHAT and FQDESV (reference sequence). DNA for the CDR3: TGTGCCAGCAGCCCGACAGGGGGCGGGACAGATACGCAGTATTTT. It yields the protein CASSPTGGGTDTQYF.

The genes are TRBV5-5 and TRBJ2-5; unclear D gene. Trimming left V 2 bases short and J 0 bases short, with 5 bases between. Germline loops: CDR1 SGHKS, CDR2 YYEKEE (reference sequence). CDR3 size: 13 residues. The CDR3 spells CASSLANQETQYF. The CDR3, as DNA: TGTGCCAGCAGCTTAGCAAACCAAGAGACCCAGTACTTC.

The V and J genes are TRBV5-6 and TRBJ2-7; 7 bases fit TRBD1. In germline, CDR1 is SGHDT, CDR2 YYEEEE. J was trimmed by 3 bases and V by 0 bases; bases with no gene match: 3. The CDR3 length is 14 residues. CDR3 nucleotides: TGTGCCAGCAGCTTGGGACAGGGTTACTACGAGCAGTACTTC. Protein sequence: CASSLGQGYYEQYF. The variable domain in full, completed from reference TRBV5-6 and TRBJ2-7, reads DAGVTQSPTHLIKTRGQQVTLRCSPKSGHDTVSWYQQALGQGPQFIFQYYEEEERQRGNFPDRFSGHQFPNYSSELNVNALLLGDSALYLCASSLGQGYYEQYFGPGTRLTVT.

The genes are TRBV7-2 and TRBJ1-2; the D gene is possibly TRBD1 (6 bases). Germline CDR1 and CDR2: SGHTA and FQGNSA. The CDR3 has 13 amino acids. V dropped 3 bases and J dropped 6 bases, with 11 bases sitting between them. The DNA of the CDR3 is TGTGCCAGCAGCTTCACAGGGTTGAATGGCTACACCTTC. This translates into CASSFTGLNGYTF. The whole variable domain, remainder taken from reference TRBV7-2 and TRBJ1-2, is GAGVSQSPSNKVTEKGKDVELRCDPISGHTALYWYRQSLGQGLEFLIYFQGNSAPDKSGLPSDRFSAERTGGSVSTLTIQRTQQEDSAVYLCASSFTGLNGYTFGSGTRLTVV.

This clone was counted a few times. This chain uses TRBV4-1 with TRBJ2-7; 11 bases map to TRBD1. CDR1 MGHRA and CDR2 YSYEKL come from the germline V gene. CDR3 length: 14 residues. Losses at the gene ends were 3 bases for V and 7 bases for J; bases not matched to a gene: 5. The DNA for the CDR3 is TGCGCCAGCAGCCATCCGGGACAGGGGGGTGAGCAGTACTTC. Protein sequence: CASSHPGQGGEQYF.

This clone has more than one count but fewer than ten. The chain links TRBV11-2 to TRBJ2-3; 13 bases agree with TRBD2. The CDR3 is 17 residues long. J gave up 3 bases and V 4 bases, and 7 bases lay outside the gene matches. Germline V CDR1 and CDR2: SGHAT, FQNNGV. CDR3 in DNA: TGTGCCAGCAGCTCCCTTGGACTAGCGGGAGTAACAGATACGCAGTATTTT. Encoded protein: CASSSLGLAGVTDTQYF.

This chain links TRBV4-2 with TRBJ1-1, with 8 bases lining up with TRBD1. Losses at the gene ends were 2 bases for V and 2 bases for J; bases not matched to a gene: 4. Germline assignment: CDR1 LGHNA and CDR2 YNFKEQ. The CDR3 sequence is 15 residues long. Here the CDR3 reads CASSQRQGRNTEAFF. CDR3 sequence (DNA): TGTGCCAGCAGCCAAAGACAGGGGAGAAACACTGAAGCTTTCTTT.

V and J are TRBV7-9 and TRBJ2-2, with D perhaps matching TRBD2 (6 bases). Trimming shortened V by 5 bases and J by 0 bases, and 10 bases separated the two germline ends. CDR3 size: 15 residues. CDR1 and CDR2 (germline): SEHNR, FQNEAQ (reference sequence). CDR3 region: CASSMGLANTGELFF. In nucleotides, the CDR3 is TGTGCCAGCAGCATGGGACTGGCGAACACCGGGGAGCTGTTTTTT.

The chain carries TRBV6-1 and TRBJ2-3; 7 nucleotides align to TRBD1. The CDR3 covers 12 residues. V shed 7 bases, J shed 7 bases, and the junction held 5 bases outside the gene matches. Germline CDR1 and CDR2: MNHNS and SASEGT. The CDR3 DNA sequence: TGTGCCAGCATCGCGACAGGGCATACGCAGTATTTT. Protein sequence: CASIATGHTQYF.